Listed below are T cell receptor beta chains from one sample, sequenced in a study of low-dose radiotherapy and immunotherapy resistance in tumors. TCRdb recomputed calls from the reads with MiXCR, one row per CDR3 protein. The repertoire holds some 53,000 distinct CDR3 sequences, with 33% as singletons. The source material was PBMCs, sampled after low-dose radiotherapy plus immunotherapy. The origin of the receptors is a male donor with rectosigmoid adenocarcinoma. CDR3s include the opening cysteine and the closing phenylalanine or tryptophan. The D gene is left open where the match is weak. Clone sizes are given selectively: once, few, many, or a class where the clone is expanded.

size	D	J	V	DNA	CDR3
-	-	TRBJ2-7	TRBV2	TGTGCCAGCAGTCGACAGTCCACCTTCTACGAGCAGTACTTC	CASSRQSTFYEQYF
-	TRBD1	TRBJ2-7	TRBV6-2/TRBV6-3	TGTGCCAGCAGTGAGCGGACAGGGGGCATCTACGAGCAGTACTTC	CASSERTGGIYEQYF
many	-	TRBJ1-5	TRBV19	TGTGCCAGTACGTGGGGAGGAGATCAGCCCCAGCATTTT	CASTWGGDQPQHF
many	-	TRBJ2-7	TRBV20-1	TGCAGTGCTAGAGGACTAATCGGCAGACCTTTCTCCTACGAGCAGTACTTC	CSARGLIGRPFSYEQYF
-	-	TRBJ2-5	TRBV4-1	TGCGCCAGCAGCCAAGTTCTTGCTGAGACCCAGTACTTC	CASSQVLAETQYF
-	TRBD2	TRBJ2-1	TRBV9	TGTGCCAGCAGCGTGAGCGGGAACTACAATGAGCAGTTCTTC	CASSVSGNYNEQFF
few	TRBD2	TRBJ2-3	TRBV7-9	TGTGCCAGCAGCTTCTCTAGCGGGTTAACAGATACGCAGTATTTT	CASSFSSGLTDTQYF
-	-	TRBJ2-4	TRBV3-1	TGTGCCAGCTGCCAAGGAAATTACGGAAGTAGGAACATTCTGTACTTC	CASCQGNYGSRNILYF
-	-	TRBJ2-2	TRBV6-4	TGTGCCAGCAGTGACGGGCAGGGTCCGAGGGAGCTGTTTTTT	CASSDGQGPRELFF
many	-	TRBJ1-2	TRBV29-1	TGCATCGTTGACCCGGACAGCAACTATGGCTACACCTTC	CIVDPDSNYGYTF
many	TRBD2	TRBJ2-3	TRBV24-1	TGTGCCACCAGTGAGACTAGCGGGAGAGATACGCAGTATTTT	CATSETSGRDTQYF
many	-	TRBJ2-1	TRBV21-1	TGTGCCAACCCGGAGACCTACAATGAGCAGTTCTTC	CANPETYNEQFF
once	-	TRBJ2-3	TRBV6-2/TRBV6-3	TGTGCCAGCAGTACGGGGACGGAGAGCACAGATACGCAGTATTTT	CASSTGTESTDTQYF
many	TRBD2	TRBJ2-7	TRBV29-1	TGCAGCGTTACCGAATCTAGCGGCTACGAGCAGTACTTC	CSVTESSGYEQYF
many	-	TRBJ2-1	TRBV20-1	TGCAGTGCTGCCCGGGCTAAACAATGGGAGCAGTTCTTC	CSAARAKQWEQFF
-	TRBD2	TRBJ2-1	TRBV2	TGTGCCAGCAGTGAAAATGCGTGGGAGGGCCTTGAGCAGTTCTTC	CASSENAWEGLEQFF
many	-	TRBJ1-1	TRBV5-1	TGCGCCAGCAGCTTGGCCGGGGGTAGAAACACTGAAGCTTTCTTT	CASSLAGGRNTEAFF
many	-	TRBJ2-7	TRBV9	TGTGCCAGCAGTACCACTAACTCCGAGCAGTACTTC	CASSTTNSEQYF
few	TRBD2	TRBJ2-1	TRBV4-2	TGTGCCAGCAGTCAAGCGCCTAGCGGGAGCCTCTCCTACAATGAGCAGTTCTTC	CASSQAPSGSLSYNEQFF
many	TRBD1	TRBJ2-7	TRBV12-5	TGTGCTAGTGGCTTGACAGGGGGCGGCGACGAGCAGTACTTC	CASGLTGGGDEQYF
-	-	TRBJ2-5	TRBV29-1	TGCAGCGTTGGAGTCGGCGGCCAAGAGACCCAGTACTTC	CSVGVGGQETQYF
-	-	TRBJ2-4	TRBV5-6	TGTGCCAGCAGCTGGGGACTGGCTGCAGCCAAAAACATTCAGTACTTC	CASSWGLAAAKNIQYF
many	TRBD2	TRBJ2-3	TRBV9	TGTGCCAGCAGCGTAGCTACGTCTAGCGGAACTAGCACAGATACGCAGTATTTT	CASSVATSSGTSTDTQYF
once	-	TRBJ2-2	TRBV1	TGCGCCAGCAGCCAAGAGGGACTACTCACCGGGGAGCTGTTTTTT	CASSQEGLLTGELFF
few	-	TRBJ1-4	TRBV19	TGTGCCAGTAAACGGAGGGGAGAGGAAAAACTGTTTTTT	CASKRRGEEKLFF
-	-	TRBJ1-5	TRBV5-1	TGCGCCAGCAGCTTGGAGGGGGGTAGCAATCAGCCCCAGCATTTT	CASSLEGGSNQPQHF
many	-	TRBJ2-1	TRBV7-3	TGTGCCAGCAGCTTAAAAGGTGGTGCAGGGGACAATGAGCAGTTCTTC	CASSLKGGAGDNEQFF
many	-	TRBJ2-6	TRBV2	TGTGCCAGCAGTGGGACCGCAACCTCTGGGGCCAACGTCCTGACTTTC	CASSGTATSGANVLTF
many	TRBD2	TRBJ2-1	TRBV5-1	TGCGCCAGCAGCAGTCGGGGGGGCTCTTCCTACAATGAGCAGTTCTTC	CASSSRGGSSYNEQFF
many	TRBD2	TRBJ2-7	TRBV19	TGTGCCAGTAGTCGAAGACTAGCGGGAGACGAGCAGTACTTC	CASSRRLAGDEQYF
-	-	TRBJ2-5	TRBV6-1	TGTGCCAGCGCTCTAGACAGCGGCCAAGAGACCCAGTACTTC	CASALDSGQETQYF
many	-	TRBJ1-6	TRBV20-1	TGCAGTGCTAGAAAGGACAGCTCCTATAATTCACCCCTCCACTTT	CSARKDSSYNSPLHF
many	-	TRBJ2-5	TRBV7-2	TGTGCCGTCCGAGTTATCCAAGAGACCCAGTACTTC	CAVRVIQETQYF
few	TRBD2	TRBJ2-4	TRBV20-1	TGCAGTGCTAGCCCCTTAGGACTAGACATAAACATTCAGTACTTC	CSASPLGLDINIQYF
-	-	TRBJ2-7	TRBV30	TGTGCCTGGAGTGATACGGGGATTCGGCTCTACGAGCAGTACTTC	CAWSDTGIRLYEQYF
large	-	TRBJ2-7	TRBV6-2/TRBV6-3	TGTGCCAGCAGCTCGACCCAGGGCGGGGACGAGCAGTACTTC	CASSSTQGGDEQYF
medium-sized	TRBD2	TRBJ2-1	TRBV5-4	TGTGCCAGCAGCTACGGGGAGGGGAGCTACAATGAGCAGTTCTTC	CASSYGEGSYNEQFF
many	-	TRBJ2-7	TRBV7-2	TGTGCCAGCAGCCGTACTTCGGGAGACACCTACGAGCAGTACTTC	CASSRTSGDTYEQYF
many	TRBD1	TRBJ2-7	TRBV5-4	TGTGCCAGCAGCTGGGGACAGGGCCTATACGAGCAGTACTTC	CASSWGQGLYEQYF
-	-	TRBJ1-2	TRBV30	TGTGCCTGGAGTGAGGGGCAGAGCTACACCTTC	CAWSEGQSYTF
-	TRBD2	TRBJ2-1	TRBV5-4	TGTGCCAGCAGGGGAGGGACCTACAATGAGCAGTTCTTC	CASRGGTYNEQFF
many	TRBD1	TRBJ2-7	TRBV28	TGTGCCAGCAGCCGACAGGGGTTGCTCAATTACGAGCAGTACTTC	CASSRQGLLNYEQYF
many	TRBD2	TRBJ2-1	TRBV27	TGTGCCAGCTTAAAAGCGGGAGGGGCCTACAATGAGCAGTTCTTC	CASLKAGGAYNEQFF